The 5 T cell receptor beta chains given below trace back to one sample, sequenced in a study of blood T cells in healthy people across ages. A sample-barcoded 5' primer and a J-beta primer mix were used in a second PCR of roughly 7 to 11 cycles. One entry per CDR3 protein, called by TCRdb with MiXCR from the 5' RACE reads. The data contain over 600,000 distinct CDR3 sequences, about 61% of them seen just once; the ten biggest clones take up roughly 25%. The sample was blood. The receptors originated from a man aged 35 to 55 in good health.

J is TRBJ1-2 and V is TRBV20-1, with D hard to call. The CDR3 totals 14 residues. Germline V lookup: CDR1 DFQATT, CDR2 SNEGSKA (reference sequence). V was shortened by 0 bases and J by 4 bases, with 12 bases between the two germline ends. The CDR3 region has the DNA TGCAGTGCTAGAGATCGGAAAGGACTCTATGGCTACACCTTC. It encodes CSARDRKGLYGYTF.

The CDR3 DNA reads as TGTGCCAGCACCTCACGACCGGCAGATACGCAGTATTTT. Protein product: CASTSRPADTQYF. The chain is built from TRBV7-2 and TRBJ2-3; D remains ambiguous. The V gene's germline CDR1 is SGHTA and CDR2 FQGNSA. V dropped 7 bases and J dropped 4 bases, with 12 bases sitting between them. The CDR3 is made up of 13 amino acids.

This clonotype appeared a single time. V and J are TRBV6-2 or TRBV6-3 and TRBJ1-2; D call uncertain. V was trimmed by 6 bases and J by 4 bases, leaving 15 bases between them. Germline V lookup: CDR1 MNHEY, CDR2 SVGEGT. The CDR3 sequence is 14 residues long. CDR3 nucleotide sequence: TGTGCCAGCAGACTGTCGTCTGCCGTCTATGGCTACACCTTC. This codes for CASRLSSAVYGYTF.

The chain uses TRBV20-1 and TRBJ1-5; D is undetermined. Trimming pared 2 bases from V and 1 base from J, leaving 9 bases between. CDR1 and CDR2 (germline): DFQATT, SNEGSKA (reference sequence). This CDR3 region has 14 residues. The DNA of the CDR3 is TGCAGTGCTAGATGGACGACAAGCAATCAGCCCCAGCATTTT. Translating gives CSARWTTSNQPQHF.

This chain joins TRBV7-8 and TRBJ2-7, with 12 positions matching TRBD2. The CDR3 runs 16 residues. V dropped 7 bases and J dropped 1; count of bases not matched to a gene: 8. Germline V gene data show CDR1 as SGHVS and CDR2 as FQNEAQ. The CDR3: CASTGPTSGGSYEQYF. DNA of the CDR3: TGTGCCAGCACCGGACCGACTAGCGGGGGTTCCTACGAGCAGTACTTC. The variable domain in full, completed from reference TRBV7-8 and TRBJ2-7, reads GAGVSQSPRYKVAKRGQDVALRCDPISGHVSLFWYQQALGQGPEFLTYFQNEAQLDKSGLPSDRFFAERPEGSVSTLKIQRTQQEDSAVYLCASTGPTSGGSYEQYFGPGTRLTVT.